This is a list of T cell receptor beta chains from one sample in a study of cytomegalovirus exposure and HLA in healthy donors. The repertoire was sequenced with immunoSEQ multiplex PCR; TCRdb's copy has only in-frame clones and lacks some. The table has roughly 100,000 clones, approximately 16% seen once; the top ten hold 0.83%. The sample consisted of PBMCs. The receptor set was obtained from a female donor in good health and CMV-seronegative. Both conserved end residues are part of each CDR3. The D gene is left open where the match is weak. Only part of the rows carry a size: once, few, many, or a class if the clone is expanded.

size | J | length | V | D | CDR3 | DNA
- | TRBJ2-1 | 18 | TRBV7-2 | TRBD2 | CASSHNSGTRHPYNEQFF | TGTGCCAGCAGCCACAACTCCGGGACTAGGCATCCCTACAATGAGCAGTTCTTC
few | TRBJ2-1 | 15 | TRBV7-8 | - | CASSSTTPTYNEQFF | TGTGCCAGCAGCTCCACAACCCCAACCTACAATGAGCAGTTCTTC
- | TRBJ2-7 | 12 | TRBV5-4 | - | CASSSDTYEQYF | TGTGCCAGCAGCTCGGACACTTACGAGCAGTACTTC
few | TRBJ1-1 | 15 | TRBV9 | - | CASSVEGRGSTEAFF | TGTGCCAGCAGCGTAGAGGGGAGGGGTTCCACTGAAGCTTTCTTT
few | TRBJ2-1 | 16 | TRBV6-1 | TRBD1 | CASSERGLESYNEQFF | TGTGCCAGCAGTGAAAGGGGGCTAGAGTCCTACAATGAGCAGTTCTTC
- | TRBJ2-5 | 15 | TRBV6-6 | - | CASSYSGQSQETQYF | TGTGCCAGCAGTTACTCTGGACAGAGCCAAGAGACCCAGTACTTC
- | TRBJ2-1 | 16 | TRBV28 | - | CASSSPNQRYKNEQFF | TGTGCCAGCAGTTCCCCCAATCAGCGTTACAAGAATGAGCAGTTCTTC
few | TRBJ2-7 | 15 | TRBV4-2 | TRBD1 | CASSQVGTASYEQYF | TGTGCCAGCAGCCAAGTTGGGACAGCTTCCTACGAGCAGTACTTC
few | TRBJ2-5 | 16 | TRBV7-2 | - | CASSLGRGRQKETQYF | TGTGCCAGCAGCTTAGGGAGGGGCCGGCAAAAAGAGACCCAGTACTTC
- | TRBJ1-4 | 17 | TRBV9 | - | CASSVGYGRPTNEKLFF | TGTGCCAGCAGCGTAGGTTACGGGAGACCTACTAATGAAAAACTGTTTTTT
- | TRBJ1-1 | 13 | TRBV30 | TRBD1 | CAWRGQGGTEAFF | TGTGCCTGGAGGGGACAGGGTGGCACTGAAGCTTTCTTT
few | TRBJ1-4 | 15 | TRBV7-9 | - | CASSRSQAANEKLFF | TGTGCCAGCAGCCGATCCCAGGCAGCTAATGAAAAACTGTTTTTT
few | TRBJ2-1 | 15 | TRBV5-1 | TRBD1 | CASSLIGQGYNEQFF | TGCGCCAGCAGCTTGATAGGACAGGGATACAATGAGCAGTTCTTC
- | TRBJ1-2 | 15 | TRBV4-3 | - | CASSQDYNGVYGYTF | TGCGCCAGCAGCCAAGATTATAACGGGGTTTATGGCTACACCTTC
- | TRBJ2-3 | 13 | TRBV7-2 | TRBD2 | CASSSGRTDTQYF | TGTGCCAGCAGCTCCGGGAGGACAGATACGCAGTATTTT
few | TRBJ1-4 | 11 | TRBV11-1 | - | CASQGQSQLFF | TGTGCCAGTCAAGGACAGAGCCAGCTGTTTTTT
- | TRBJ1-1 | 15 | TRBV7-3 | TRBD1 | CASSVTGLGGTEAFF | TGTGCCAGCAGCGTGACAGGGCTAGGGGGCACTGAAGCTTTCTTT
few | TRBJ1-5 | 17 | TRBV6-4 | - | CASSAPRNRAFNQPQHF | TGTGCCAGCAGTGCCCCGCGGAACAGGGCCTTCAATCAGCCCCAGCATTTT
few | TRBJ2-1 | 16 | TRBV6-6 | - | CASSYPTSMLVNEQFF | TGTGCCAGCAGTTATCCGACTAGTATGCTTGTCAATGAGCAGTTCTTC
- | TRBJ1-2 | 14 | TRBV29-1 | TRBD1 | CSAEIRQGTYGYTF | TGCAGCGCGGAAATTCGACAGGGAACGTATGGCTACACCTTC
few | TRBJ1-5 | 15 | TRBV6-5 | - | CASSSQGFSNQPQHF | TGTGCCAGCAGTTCGCAGGGGTTTAGCAATCAGCCCCAGCATTTT
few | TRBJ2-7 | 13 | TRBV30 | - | CAWSDRPPYEQYF | TGTGCCTGGAGTGACAGGCCCCCCTACGAGCAGTACTTC
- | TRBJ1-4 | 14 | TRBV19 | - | CASHLGLTNEKLFF | TGTGCCAGCCACCTAGGCCTAACTAATGAAAAACTGTTTTTT
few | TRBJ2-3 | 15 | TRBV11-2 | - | CASSSRDTSTDTQYF | TGTGCCAGCAGCTCCCGCGACACCAGCACAGATACGCAGTATTTT
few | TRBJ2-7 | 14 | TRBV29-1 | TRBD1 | CSIQQGTGTYEQYF | TGCAGCATTCAACAGGGGACAGGAACCTACGAGCAGTACTTC
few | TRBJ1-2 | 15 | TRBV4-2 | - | CASSQPGGGNYGYTF | TGTGCCAGCAGCCAACCTGGGGGCGGAAACTATGGCTACACCTTC
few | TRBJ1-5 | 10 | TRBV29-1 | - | CSVGDQPQHF | TGCAGCGTTGGCGATCAGCCCCAGCATTTT
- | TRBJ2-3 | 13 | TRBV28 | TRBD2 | CASSFHGLVLQYF | TGTGCCAGCAGTTTCCACGGACTAGTATTGCAGTATTTT
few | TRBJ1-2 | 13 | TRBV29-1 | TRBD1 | CSGNGGDSYGYTF | TGCAGCGGGAACGGGGGGGACAGCTATGGCTACACCTTC
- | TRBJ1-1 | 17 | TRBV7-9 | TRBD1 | CASSHSPTGVRNTEAFF | TGTGCCAGCAGCCATAGCCCTACAGGGGTCAGGAACACTGAAGCTTTCTTT
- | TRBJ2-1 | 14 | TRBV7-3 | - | CASSSIGDSNEQFF | TGTGCCAGCAGCTCAATAGGGGATTCCAATGAGCAGTTCTTC
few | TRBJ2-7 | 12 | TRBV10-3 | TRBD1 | CASSGTGYEQYF | TGTGCCAGCTCCGGGACAGGCTACGAGCAGTACTTC
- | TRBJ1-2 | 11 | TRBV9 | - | CASWGLGGYTF | TGTGCCAGCTGGGGGCTAGGTGGCTACACCTTC
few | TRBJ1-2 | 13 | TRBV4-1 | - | CASSQVANYGYTF | TGCGCCAGCAGCCAAGTAGCTAACTATGGCTACACCTTC
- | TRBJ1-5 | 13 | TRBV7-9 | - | CASSLEGRQPQHF | TGTGCCAGCAGCTTAGAAGGGAGACAGCCCCAGCATTTT
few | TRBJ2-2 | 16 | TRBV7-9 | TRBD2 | CASSSGLAENTGELFF | TGTGCCAGCAGCTCCGGACTAGCTGAGAACACCGGGGAGCTGTTTTTT